This TCR beta chain derives from a study of response to subunit inactivated influenza vaccine. There are a few counts of this clonotype. No antigen is known for it. Broader study findings: The authors put forward the suggestion that each seasonal influenza vaccination may bring in only a limited number of new T cells.

The CDR3 runs to 15 residues. V was clipped by 0 bases and J by 2 bases; unmatched bases: 4. TCRdb reanalysed the RT-PCR reads using MiXCR and keeps one entry per CDR3 protein. The sample consists of around 580,000 distinct CDR3 sequences, 14% of them appearing once. The receptor comes from a man aged 50 or older who received an inactivated influenza vaccine. V is TRBV12-3 or TRBV12-4 and J is TRBJ2-7, with 7 bases aligning to TRBD1. The sequencing used PBMCs from blood, collected 11 to 12 days after vaccination. CDR3 nucleotides: TGTGCCAGCAGTTTAGCGGTAGGGGGCCCCTACGAGCAGTACTTC. Translation gives CASSLAVGGPYEQYF.